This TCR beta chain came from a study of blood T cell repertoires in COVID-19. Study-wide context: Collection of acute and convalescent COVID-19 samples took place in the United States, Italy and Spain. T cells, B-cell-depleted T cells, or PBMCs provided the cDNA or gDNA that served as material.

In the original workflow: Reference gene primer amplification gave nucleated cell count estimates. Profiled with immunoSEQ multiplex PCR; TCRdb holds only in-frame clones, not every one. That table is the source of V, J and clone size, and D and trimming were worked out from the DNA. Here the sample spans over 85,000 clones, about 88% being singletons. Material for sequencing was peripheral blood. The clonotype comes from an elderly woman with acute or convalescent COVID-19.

The CDR3 DNA reads as TGTGCCAGTAGTACCCGGAGACAAGAGACCCAGTACTTC. Translating it yields CASSTRRQETQYF. The rearrangement joins TRBV19 to TRBJ2-5, with D unresolved. This CDR3 region has 13 residues. V lost 4 bases to trimming and J lost 2 bases, with 8 bases between them. Per germline, CDR1 LNHDA and CDR2 SQIVND (reference sequence).